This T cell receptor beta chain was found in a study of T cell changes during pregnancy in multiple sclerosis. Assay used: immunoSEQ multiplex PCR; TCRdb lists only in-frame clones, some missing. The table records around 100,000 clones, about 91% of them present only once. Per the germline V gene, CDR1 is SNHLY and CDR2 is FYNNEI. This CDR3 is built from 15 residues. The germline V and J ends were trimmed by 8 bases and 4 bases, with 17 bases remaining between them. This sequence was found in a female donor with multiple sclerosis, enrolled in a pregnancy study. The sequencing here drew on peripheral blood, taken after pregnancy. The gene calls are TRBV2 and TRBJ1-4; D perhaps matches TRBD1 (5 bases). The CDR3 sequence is CASGPETGFNEKLFF. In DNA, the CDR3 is TGTGCCAGCGGACCCGAAACAGGTTTTAATGAAAAACTGTTTTTT. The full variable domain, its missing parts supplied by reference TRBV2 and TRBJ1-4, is EPEVTQTPSHQVTQMGQEVILRCVPISNHLYFYWYRQILGQKVEFLVSFYNNEISEKSEIFDDQFSVERPDGSNFTLKIRSTKLEDSAMYFCASGPETGFNEKLFFGSGTQLSVL.